The 19 T cell receptor beta chains listed next were all sequenced from one sample in a study of shared clonotypes between healthy human individuals (dated by TCRdb to 2020 to 2021). Receptor libraries were prepared by the immunoSEQ multiplex PCR assay. Entries here come from immuneACCESS through TCRdb and include only in-frame sequences with V and J called. Some clones fail to appear in such tables; in the studies checked, an unresolved V gene covers under half of the shortfall, and the cause of the remainder is unknown. Here the sample has about 2.3 million clones; approximately 93% occur a single time. The ten largest clones add up to 0.39% of the sample. The sequencing input was naive CD4+ T cells from PBMCs. This specimen's cell subset or site label, per the study, means: CD45RA+ positively selected. The receptors derive from a man aged 18 to 30 in good health. Some clones in this sample may be carry-over from other donors' samples.

The J gene is TRBJ2-2, the V gene TRBV6-1, with D unclear. CDR3 length equals 17 residues. Per germline, CDR1 MNHNS and CDR2 SASEGT. Trimming stripped 0 bases from V and 5 bases from J, with 16 bases between. CDR3 sequence (DNA): TGTGCCAGCAGTGAAGCGTCCACGACCAGAGTGACCGGGGAGCTGTTTTTT. It encodes CASSEASTTRVTGELFF.

DNA of the CDR3: TGTGCAGGGGGAAGCGGATCTAGCACAGATACGCAGTATTTT. It translates to CAGGSGSSTDTQYF. The V and J genes are TRBV9 and TRBJ2-3, with a tentative D call TRBD1 (6 bases). Germline V gene lookup returns CDR1 SGDLS and CDR2 YYNGEE. The CDR3 sequence is 14 residues long.

This chain joins TRBV28 and TRBJ2-2; D is possibly TRBD2 (7 bases). This CDR3 has 14 residues. Germline-derived CDR1 and CDR2 are MDHEN and SYDVKM. V was trimmed by 6 bases and J by 12 bases, leaving 20 bases between them. Here the CDR3 reads CASSRPGGARQLFF. The CDR3, as DNA: TGTGCCAGCAGCCGTCCGGGGGGCGCTAGGCAGCTGTTTTTT.

The chain links TRBV6-5 to TRBJ1-2; possibly TRBD1 for D (6 bases). Germline-derived CDR1 and CDR2 are MNHEY and SVGAGI. Trimming cost V 2 bases and J 4 bases, with 14 bases left between them. The CDR3 extends over 15 amino acids. The CDR3 coding sequence is TGTGCCAGCAGTTACGGCCGGGGGGCTTCCTATGGCTACACCTTC. Protein sequence: CASSYGRGASYGYTF.

V and J are TRBV13 and TRBJ2-2; possibly TRBD1 for D (6 bases). The CDR3 totals 16 residues. Between the trimmed V and J ends, which lost 4 bases and 1 base, there was a span of 13 bases. Germline loops: CDR1 PRHDT, CDR2 FYEKMQ (reference sequence). As DNA, the CDR3 is TGTGCCAGCAGCTCCCCCGGGACACTGAACACCGGGGAGCTGTTTTTT. Its translation: CASSSPGTLNTGELFF. Based on the CDR3 plus reference TRBV13 and TRBJ2-2, the full variable domain is AAGVIQSPRHLIKEKRETATLKCYPIPRHDTVYWYQQGPGQDPQFLISFYEKMQSDKGSIPDRFSAQQFSDYHSELNMSSLELGDSALYFCASSSPGTLNTGELFFGEGSRLTVL.

V gene TRBV27 combines with J gene TRBJ2-3; 7 bases are shared with TRBD1. V lost 0 bases to trimming and J lost 0 bases; unmatched junction nucleotides: 3. The germline gives CDR1 MNHEY, CDR2 SMNVEV (reference sequence). CDR3 size: 16 residues. CDR3 sequence reads: CASSLSDRFSTDTQYF. For the CDR3, the DNA is TGTGCCAGCAGTTTATCGGACAGGTTTAGCACAGATACGCAGTATTTT.

This rearrangement joins TRBV9 to TRBJ2-3; 10 bases line up with TRBD2. Germline V gives CDR1 SGDLS, CDR2 YYNGEE. This CDR3 spans 14 amino acids. The V segment lost 6 bases and the J segment 6 bases; nucleotides outside the gene matches: 7. The CDR3 here is CASTEAGGPDTQYF. The CDR3 DNA sequence: TGTGCCAGCACCGAAGCGGGAGGGCCCGATACGCAGTATTTT.

The gene calls are TRBV30 and TRBJ1-1; 8 bases align to TRBD1. Per germline, CDR1 GTSNPN and CDR2 SVGIG (reference sequence). The CDR3 is 15 amino acids. V was pared by 0 bases and J by 2 bases, with 5 bases of the junction left unmatched. This chain's CDR3 is CAWSVPDRGNTEAFF. The CDR3 DNA reads as TGTGCCTGGAGTGTACCCGACAGGGGAAACACTGAAGCTTTCTTT.

Of note for this clone: Different DNA sequences within this sample yield the same CDR3. The genes are TRBV11-2 and TRBJ2-7; D ambiguous. V was clipped by 0 bases and J by 0 bases, with 6 bases between them. Germline-derived CDR1 and CDR2 are SGHAT and FQNNGV. There are 14 residues in the CDR3. The CDR3 DNA sequence: TGTGCCAGCAGCTTAGAGGGCAGCTCCTACGAGCAGTACTTC. Translated: CASSLEGSSYEQYF.

This clone was seen more than once but under ten times. The genes are TRBV28 and TRBJ1-1, with no clear D. Trimming took off 3 bases at V and 1 base at J, with 6 bases between the two ends. Germline CDR1 is MDHEN and CDR2 is SYDVKM. The CDR3 contains 13 residues. CDR3 region: CASSLMENTEAFF. The CDR3 DNA reads as TGTGCCAGCAGTTTGATGGAGAACACTGAAGCTTTCTTT.

This chain joins TRBV4-1 and TRBJ2-1; 8 positions match TRBD1. The CDR3 loop spans 17 amino acids. Germline CDR1 and CDR2: MGHRA and YSYEKL. J lost 8 bases, V lost 1 base, and 13 bases had no gene match. The CDR3 nucleotides are TGCGCCAGCAGCCAAGCACCGGGACAGGAAATAGATGATGAGCAGTTCTTC. Its translation is CASSQAPGQEIDDEQFF.

This rearrangement joins TRBV9 to TRBJ2-1, with 8 bases fitting TRBD2. The CDR3 runs 12 residues. Germline-derived CDR1 and CDR2 are SGDLS and YYNGEE. V dropped 3 bases and J dropped 15; count of bases not matched to a gene: 8. The CDR3 loop is CASSGFSGTVFF. CDR3 sequence (DNA): TGTGCCAGCAGCGGATTTAGCGGGACCGTGTTCTTC.

The CDR3 is CASSLGSAGGGAEQFF. DNA of the CDR3: TGTGCCAGCAGCTTAGGTTCGGCGGGAGGCGGAGCTGAGCAGTTCTTC. The chain uses TRBV11-2 and TRBJ2-1; 8 positions agree with TRBD2. Looked up from germline, CDR1 is SGHAT and CDR2 is FQNNGV. The CDR3 sequence is 16 residues long. V lost 1 base and J lost 9; bases outside the gene matches: 11.

This rearrangement joins TRBV6-5 to TRBJ1-3; unclear D gene. Germline V gives CDR1 MNHEY, CDR2 SVGAGI. V lost 2 bases and J 2 bases, leaving 10 bases between the germline ends. There are 15 residues in the CDR3. The CDR3: CASSYNRAAGNTIYF. DNA for the CDR3: TGTGCCAGCAGTTACAACCGGGCAGCTGGAAACACCATATATTTT.

A note on this clone: This sample also contains other DNA sequences that code for the same CDR3. The CDR3 region has the DNA TGCGCCAGCAGCTTGGTTTTAGCGGGAGGGGGTGAGCAGTTCTTC. It specifies CASSLVLAGGGEQFF. The chain uses TRBV5-1 and TRBJ2-1; 11 bases align to TRBD2. After removal of 0 bases from V and 9 bases from J, the junction contained 5 bases not matched to a gene. CDR3 length: 15 residues. CDR1 and CDR2 (germline): SGHRS, YFSETQ.

Concerning this clone: Other DNA sequences in this sample translate to the same CDR3. V is TRBV6-1 and J is TRBJ1-1; unclear D gene. This CDR3 region has 13 residues. Germline values: CDR1 MNHNS, CDR2 SASEGT. The V gene lost 4 bases and the J gene lost 0 bases, with 6 bases spanning the gap. CDR3 residues: CASSVGVNTEAFF. DNA for the CDR3: TGTGCCAGCAGTGTGGGCGTGAACACTGAAGCTTTCTTT.

The V and J genes are TRBV19 and TRBJ2-5; TRBD1 might be the D (6 bases). CDR1 is LNHDA and CDR2 is SQIVND in the germline V gene (reference sequence). This CDR3 comprises 13 residues. V lost 5 bases, J lost 2 bases, and 9 bases lay in between. CDR3 sequence reads: CASSVDRQETQYF. CDR3 DNA sequence: TGTGCCAGTAGTGTGGACAGACAAGAGACCCAGTACTTC.

The rearrangement links TRBV6-5 to TRBJ2-7; D is undetermined. In germline, CDR1 is MNHEY, CDR2 SVGAGI. CDR3 length: 16 residues. V gave up 4 bases and J gave up 1 base, with 17 bases separating them. Here the CDR3 DNA reads TGTGCCAGCAGTTCTACGCCGGCGGCACCTTCCTACGAGCAGTACTTC. This codes for CASSSTPAAPSYEQYF.

The gene calls are TRBV6-5 and TRBJ2-2, with D maybe TRBD2 (5 bases). The CDR3 runs to 16 residues. Between the trimmed V and J ends, which lost 2 bases and 0 bases, there was a span of 10 bases. Germline V gene data show CDR1 as MNHEY and CDR2 as SVGAGI. The CDR3 sequence: CASSYATGSNTGELFF. Written as DNA, the CDR3 is TGTGCCAGCAGTTACGCAACGGGGTCGAACACCGGGGAGCTGTTTTTT.